This T cell receptor (beta chain) was found in a study of T cells in Graves' hyperthyroidism and ophthalmopathy. Findings of the study overall: Within blood appeared most thyroid clonotypes that had expanded above 0.001.

This clonotype was recorded many times. What it recognizes is unknown. CDR1 is SGHRS and CDR2 is YFSETQ in the germline V gene. CDR3 length equals 14 residues. V lost 4 bases and J lost 5, with 16 bases in between. Using RNA transcripts as the source, TCR beta CDR3 regions were amplified. First-round RT-PCR of the TCR CDR3 relied on the HTBI primer set. TCRdb itself ran the multiplex PCR reads through MiXCR, one entry per CDR3 protein. The sample has 550,000 to 650,000 distinct CDR3 sequences, around 13% seen once. The specimen sequenced was blood. This clonotype originated in a woman in her 40s with Graves' hyperthyroidism. The genes are TRBV5-1 and TRBJ2-7; D is perhaps TRBD2 (7 bases). The CDR3 nucleotides read TGCGCCAGCAGCCCCCGGTGGGGGGGCGACGAGCAGTACTTC. This translates into CASSPRWGGDEQYF.